This T cell receptor beta chain was documented in a study of cytomegalovirus exposure and HLA in healthy donors. This clone was seen a handful of times. The PCR used 60 Vbeta and 13 Jbeta primers. TCRdb's copy holds only in-frame clones and misses some; the assay was immunoSEQ multiplex PCR. Of under 100,000 clones listed, 78% are singletons. Per the germline V gene, CDR1 is MDHEN and CDR2 is SYDVKM. V dropped 2 bases and J dropped 12 bases, with 11 bases sitting between them. The length of the CDR3 is 12 residues. The chain is built from TRBV28 and TRBJ1-5; no clear D. The specimen was PBMCs. The receptor comes from a man aged 18 to 29 in good health and CMV-seropositive. The CDR3 sequence is CASSLTLQVQHF. The CDR3 nucleotides are TGTGCCAGCAGTTTAACTCTTCAGGTCCAGCATTTT.